This entry lists 8 T cell receptor beta chains sequenced from one sample in a study of cytotoxic CD8 clonotypes in ibrutinib-treated CLL. The data were produced by immunoSEQ multiplex PCR, yet TCRdb's version contains in-frame clones alone and is incomplete. The sample includes 65,000 to 85,000 clones, less than 85% of them seen just once. Here the sequenced sample was PBMCs, taken after 24 months of ibrutinib treatment. These receptors were taken from a human donor with chronic lymphocytic leukemia.

V and J are TRBV7-6 and TRBJ2-7, with TRBD2 matching 8 bases. V lost 2 bases to trimming and J lost 5 bases; unmatched junction nucleotides: 5. Germline V gene lookup returns CDR1 SGHVS and CDR2 FNYEAQ. The CDR3 totals 14 residues. The CDR3 DNA reads TGTGCCAGCAGCTTACTCAGTAGCGGGAACGAGCAGTACTTC. It translates to CASSLLSSGNEQYF.

This clone was counted between two and nine times. The chain joins TRBV28 to TRBJ2-7; D tentatively fits TRBD1 or TRBD2 (5 bases each). V dropped 8 bases and J dropped 0 bases, with 17 bases sitting between them. The CDR3 consists of 15 residues. From germline, CDR1 is MDHEN and CDR2 SYDVKM. CDR3 nucleotide sequence: TGTGCCAGCGTGTCCGGGACGCGACACTCCTACGAGCAGTACTTC. It yields the protein CASVSGTRHSYEQYF.

The chain combines TRBV5-4 with TRBJ2-2; 13 nucleotides match TRBD2. CDR3 size: 16 residues. V gave up 4 bases and J gave up 4 bases; unmatched junction bases: 4. Germline CDR1 is SGHNT and CDR2 is YYREEE (reference sequence). In DNA form, the CDR3 reads TGTGCCAGCAGCCCACTAGCGGGAGGGGCCACCGGGGAGCTGTTTTTT. It translates to CASSPLAGGATGELFF.

A single count supports this clone. V and J are TRBV10-2 and TRBJ1-5; D perhaps matches TRBD1 (5 bases). CDR1 WSHSY and CDR2 SAAADI come from the germline V gene. The germline V and J ends were trimmed by 8 bases and 4 bases, with 12 bases remaining between them. This CDR3 is built from 13 residues. The CDR3 sequence: CASWDAGNQPQHF. CDR3 nucleotide sequence: TGCGCCAGCTGGGACGCGGGAAATCAGCCCCAGCATTTT.

The rearrangement links TRBV9 to TRBJ2-5; the match to TRBD2 covers 10 bases. The CDR3 totals 16 residues. V lost 0 bases to trimming and J lost 5 bases; unmatched junction nucleotides: 7. Germline CDR1 and CDR2: SGDLS and YYNGEE. CDR3 sequence: CASSVAPSGRGETQYF. The DNA of the CDR3 is TGTGCCAGCAGCGTAGCGCCTAGCGGGAGAGGGGAGACCCAGTACTTC.

This clone was observed a handful of times. The rearrangement uses TRBV19 and TRBJ2-3, with 7 bases fitting TRBD2. This CDR3 spans 16 amino acids. Germline trimming cut 7 bases from V and 3 bases from J; bases unmatched to any gene: 13. Germline-derived CDR1 and CDR2 are LNHDA and SQIVND (reference sequence). The CDR3 DNA is TGTGCCAGTACCCGATCTTTCCTAGCGGAGACAGATACGCAGTATTTT. Translation: CASTRSFLAETDTQYF.

CDR3 sequence: CASSLMMGTEAFF. The CDR3 region has the DNA TGTGCCAGCAGCCTCATGATGGGGACTGAAGCTTTCTTT. The rearrangement joins TRBV5-8 to TRBJ1-1, with no clear D. This CDR3 comprises 13 residues. Trimming took 4 bases from V and 5 from J, leaving 12 bases between them. CDR1 is SGHTS and CDR2 is YDEGEE in the germline V gene. Full variable domain (missing parts from reference TRBV5-8 and TRBJ1-1): EAGVTQSPTHLIKTRGQQATLRCSPISGHTSVYWYQQALGLGLQFLLWYDEGEERNRGNFPPRFSGRQFPNYSSELNVNALELEDSALYLCASSLMMGTEAFFGQGTRLTVV.

The genes are TRBV27 and TRBJ2-1, with D maybe TRBD2 (6 bases). CDR3 size: 17 residues. Trimming stripped 5 bases from V and 2 bases from J, with 19 bases between. From germline, CDR1 is MNHEY and CDR2 SMNVEV (reference sequence). The CDR3 is CASSPRPGLGTYNEQFF. The CDR3 DNA reads TGTGCCAGCAGTCCCCGGCCGGGACTGGGCACCTACAATGAGCAGTTCTTC.